This TCR beta chain was sequenced during a study of human T cells and chemical hapten exposure. Across the study: Scalp application of diphenylcyclopropenone was performed weekly in patients across the entire approximately 25-week study.

This clonotype was seen only a few times. V was pared by 1 base and J by 3 bases, with 21 bases between. The CDR3 spans 19 residues. Germline V gene sequence: CDR1 SGHVS, CDR2 FQNEAQ. Individual cDNA molecules had unique molecular identifiers attached to them by the library. MiXCR, applied by TCRdb to the RACE reads, yields one record per CDR3 protein. Altogether roughly 100,000 distinct CDR3 sequences are present, 10% to 14% being singletons, with the ten largest covering around 3.1%. The time point: pre-sensitization, week 0. Treatment given: therapeutic diphenylcyclopropenone sensitization with weekly scalp DPC. People who gave samples had alopecia, were 18 to 70 years old, and were suitable for DPC.

The clonotype originates from an older woman with alopecia areata. Some clones in this sample may be carry-over from other donors' samples. The material was whole blood, obtained in connection with sensitization to the hapten diphenylcyclopropenone (DPC). The V and J genes are TRBV7-8 and TRBJ2-2, with D maybe TRBD2 (7 bases). CDR3: CASSLEAAGAASDTGELFF. The CDR3 region has the DNA TGTGCCAGCAGCTTAGAGGCGGCGGGGGCCGCATCAGACACCGGGGAGCTGTTTTTT.